The entry below describes one T cell receptor (beta chain). Its antigen remains unidentified. CD45RO-negative CD8 cells positively selected for CCR7 made up the naive population, which excluded terminally differentiated effector memory CD45RA+ cells. The data belong to a study of shared clonotypes between healthy human individuals. Whole-study findings and limits: It was observed that 5% to 6.5% of naive CD4 clonotypes were shared across a handful of donors. Shared clonotypes across all four donors exceeded non-shared ones in generation probability.

The assay was immunoSEQ multiplex PCR, and TCRdb's table has in-frame clones only and misses some. The table lists around 700,000 clones, just over 90% of them singletons. The CDR3 length is 13 residues. CDR1 is MNHEY and CDR2 is SVGAGI in the germline V gene. V shed 2 bases and J shed 5 bases, with 7 bases lying between them. The chain combines TRBV6-5 with TRBJ2-1; D remains ambiguous. The material sequenced was naive CD8+ T cells sorted from blood. The clonotype originates from a man younger than 40 in good health. This chain's CDR3 is CASSYGRDNEQFF. The CDR3, as DNA: TGTGCCAGCAGTTACGGCAGAGACAATGAGCAGTTCTTC.